This T cell receptor beta chain was sequenced for a study of Ad26.COV2.S vaccination and SARS-CoV-2 variants. Turning to the study itself: A COV1001 Ad26.COV2.S trial-arm participant provided the sample. Dosing was one shot or two shots 56 days apart. Whole-study results and caveats: Placebo and vaccine recipients had non-spike TCR breadth that was similar. Marked by substantial breadth, spike-specific CD8+ and CD4+ T cell responses were reportedly seen after vaccination.

This CDR3 is 13 amino acids long. Germline V CDR1 and CDR2: KGHSH, LQKENI. Germline trimming cut 1 base from V and 7 bases from J; bases unmatched to any gene: 4. Method: immunoSEQ multiplex PCR; TCRdb's copy keeps in-frame clones and lacks some. The top ten hold approximately 2.5% of the sample, which has some 500,000 clones, approximately 92% seen once. Stated treatment: approximately 18 received Ad26.COV2.S at low or high dose, single or two shots; several received placebo; per-sample allocation not given. Samples analyzed were those drawn on day 63 after the first vaccine or placebo injection. Regarding this clone: Its specificity is not known.

The genes are TRBV18 and TRBJ2-7, with TRBD1 matching 7 bases. The receptor was derived from a person between 18 and 65 years old who received the Ad26.COV2.S COVID-19 vaccine or a placebo. Sample: peripheral blood, taken in a trial of Ad26.COV2.S vaccine versus placebo. CDR3 sequence (DNA): TGTGCCAGCTCACCACAGGGGGCGGGTGAGCAGTACTTC. Amino acids: CASSPQGAGEQYF. Based on the CDR3 plus reference TRBV18 and TRBJ2-7, the full variable domain is NAGVMQNPRHLVRRRGQEARLRCSPMKGHSHVYWYRQLPEEGLKFMVYLQKENIIDESGMPKERFSAEFPKEGPSILRIQQVVRGDSAAYFCASSPQGAGEQYFGPGTRLTVT.